This TCR beta chain was retrieved from a study of read filtering for tumor transcriptome and immune sequencing. The overall study: The cohort had roughly 16 men and 14 to 15 women aged about 40 to 90, mean roughly 70 years. By R-ISS, stages I, II and III held 8, 16 and 7 patients. Findings and caveats of the study: Dropping single-read clonotypes raised IR-seq and RNA-seq shared-clonotype correlation.

Germline loops: CDR1 MDHEN, CDR2 SYDVKM. This CDR3 is 14 amino acids long. Trimming removed 3 bases from V and 4 bases from J, with 12 bases in between. This library used roughly 0.4 ug RNA and molecular barcoded adaptors spanning alpha/delta and beta/gamma chains. In TCRdb, the reads were re-called with MiXCR into one record per CDR3 protein. The sample shows about 39,000 distinct CDR3 sequences, roughly an eighth of them seen only once. This clonotype appeared many times. Its cognate antigen is unknown. Given a much more abundant clone one base away, this may be a read error. This rearrangement joins TRBV28 to TRBJ1-1, with D possibly being TRBD1 (6 bases). The sample was a population of CD138-negative cells sorted from bone marrow. The source is a donor aged 40 or over with multiple myeloma. The CDR3 loop is CASSLQGLGTEAFF. The DNA of the CDR3 is TGTGCCAGCAGTTTGCAGGGGCTCGGCACTGAAGCTTTCTTT.